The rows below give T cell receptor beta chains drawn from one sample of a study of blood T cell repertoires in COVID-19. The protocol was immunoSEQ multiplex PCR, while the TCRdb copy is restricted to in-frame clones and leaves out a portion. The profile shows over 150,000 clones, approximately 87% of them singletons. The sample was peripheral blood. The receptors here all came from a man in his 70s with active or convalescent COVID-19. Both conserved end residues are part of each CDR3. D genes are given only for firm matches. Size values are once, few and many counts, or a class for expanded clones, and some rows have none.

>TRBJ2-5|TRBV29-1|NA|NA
CSVEDRGPQETQYF
TGCAGCGTTGAAGATAGGGGCCCACAAGAGACCCAGTACTTC
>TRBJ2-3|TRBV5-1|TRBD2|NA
CASSYGTSGRALSTDTQYF
TGCGCCAGCAGCTATGGGACTAGCGGGAGGGCCCTTAGCACAGATACGCAGTATTTT
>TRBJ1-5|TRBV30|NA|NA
CAWSGSRTNVARQPQHF
TGTGCCTGGAGTGGTTCCAGGACAAATGTAGCAAGACAGCCCCAGCATTTT
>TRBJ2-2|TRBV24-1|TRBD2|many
CATSDAGLPNTGELFF
TGTGCCACCAGTGATGCGGGACTACCGAACACCGGGGAGCTGTTTTTT
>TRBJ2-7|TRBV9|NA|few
CASSESGSSEQYF
TGTGCCAGCAGCGAAAGCGGTAGCAGCGAGCAGTACTTC
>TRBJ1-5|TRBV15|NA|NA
CATSRDARSNQPQHF
TGTGCCACCAGCAGAGATGCCAGGAGCAATCAGCCCCAGCATTTT
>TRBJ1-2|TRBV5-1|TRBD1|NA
CASIPGVDWTGTEERRGYTF
TGCGCCAGCATCCCAGGGGTGGATTGGACCGGGACAGAAGAAAGGAGGGGCTACACCTTC
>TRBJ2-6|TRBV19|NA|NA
CAAGRGAGANVLTF
TGTGCCGCTGGACGGGGAGCTGGGGCCAACGTCCTGACTTTC
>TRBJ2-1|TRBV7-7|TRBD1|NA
CASSLGDRGIYNEQFF
TGTGCCAGCAGCTTAGGAGACAGGGGGATCTACAATGAGCAGTTCTTC
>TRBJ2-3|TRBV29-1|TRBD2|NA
CSVELAGSTDTQYF
TGCAGCGTTGAACTAGCGGGAAGCACAGATACGCAGTATTTT
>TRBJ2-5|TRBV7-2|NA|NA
CASSSSWQRKETQYF
TGTGCCAGCAGCTCCTCTTGGCAGAGGAAAGAGACCCAGTACTTC
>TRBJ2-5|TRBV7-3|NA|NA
CASSPRAQETQYF
TGTGCCAGCAGCCCGAGGGCCCAAGAGACCCAGTACTTC
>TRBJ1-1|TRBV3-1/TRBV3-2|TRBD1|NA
CASSPNRGTEAFF
TGTGCCAGCAGTCCTAACAGGGGGACTGAAGCTTTCTTT
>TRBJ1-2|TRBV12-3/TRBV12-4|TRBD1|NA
CASSLTGDYGYTF
TGTGCCAGCAGTTTAACAGGGGACTATGGCTACACCTTC
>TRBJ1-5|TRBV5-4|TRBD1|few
CASSPNPGTGNQPQHF
TGTGCCAGCAGCCCGAACCCCGGGACAGGCAATCAGCCCCAGCATTTT
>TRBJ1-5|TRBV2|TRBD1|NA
CASTGQVYNQPQHF
TGTGCCAGCACCGGACAGGTTTACAATCAGCCCCAGCATTTT
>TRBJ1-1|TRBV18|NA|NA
CASSPGHQNTEAFF
TGTGCCAGCTCACCGGGACACCAGAACACTGAAGCTTTCTTT
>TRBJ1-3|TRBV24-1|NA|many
CATRGGRQSSGNTIYF
TGTGCCACCAGGGGGGGGAGACAGAGCTCTGGAAACACCATATATTTT
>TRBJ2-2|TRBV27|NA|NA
CASSFQGSGELFF
TGTGCCAGCAGTTTCCAGGGGTCCGGGGAGCTGTTTTTT
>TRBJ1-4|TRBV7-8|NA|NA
CASSPPLFRGPGEKLFF
TGTGCCAGCAGCCCCCCCCTTTTCAGGGGACCTGGGGAAAAACTGTTTTTT
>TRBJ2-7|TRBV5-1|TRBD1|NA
CASSLAATGFYEQYF
TGCGCCAGCAGCTTGGCCGCGACAGGGTTCTACGAGCAGTACTTC
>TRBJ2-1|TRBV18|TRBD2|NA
CASSPSLAGGASYNEQFF
TGTGCCAGCTCACCCAGTCTAGCGGGGGGTGCCTCCTACAATGAGCAGTTCTTC
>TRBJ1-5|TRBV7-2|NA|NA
CASSLSQGNRQPQHF
TGTGCCAGCAGCTTATCTCAGGGGAATCGTCAGCCCCAGCATTTT
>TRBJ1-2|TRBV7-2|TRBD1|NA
CASSLGGPLTGNGYTF
TGTGCCAGCAGCTTAGGAGGTCCCCTGACAGGGAATGGCTACACCTTC
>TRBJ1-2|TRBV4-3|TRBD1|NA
CASSLGQMTFGYTF
TGCGCCAGCAGCTTGGGACAGATGACATTTGGCTACACCTTC
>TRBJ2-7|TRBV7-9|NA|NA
CASSLDGQGNEQYF
TGTGCCAGCAGCTTAGACGGGCAGGGGAACGAGCAGTACTTC
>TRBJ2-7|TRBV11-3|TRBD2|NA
CASSLSGTSGVYEQYF
TGTGCCAGCAGCTTAAGCGGGACTAGCGGGGTTTACGAGCAGTACTTC
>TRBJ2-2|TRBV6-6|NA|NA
CASSRTGTSNTGELFF
TGTGCCAGCAGTCGAACCGGGACTTCGAACACCGGGGAGCTGTTTTTT
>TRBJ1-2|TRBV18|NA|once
CASSAAGVGGYTF
TGTGCCAGCTCCGCTGCCGGGGTTGGAGGCTACACCTTC
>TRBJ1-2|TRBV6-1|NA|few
CASSDRQHSNYGYTF
TGTGCCAGCAGTGATCGACAGCATAGCAACTATGGCTACACCTTC
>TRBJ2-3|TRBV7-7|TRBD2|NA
CASSPAGGGGTDTQYF
TGTGCTAGCAGCCCAGCGGGAGGGGGGGGCACAGATACGCAGTATTTT
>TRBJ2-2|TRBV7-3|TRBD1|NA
CASRQTGGSSSIGELFF
TGTGCCAGCAGGCAGACAGGGGGCAGTTCAAGCATCGGGGAGCTGTTTTTT
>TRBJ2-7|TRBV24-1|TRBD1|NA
CATSDPGQSSYEQYF
TGTGCCACCAGTGATCCGGGACAGAGCTCCTACGAGCAGTACTTC
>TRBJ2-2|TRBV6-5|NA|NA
CASSRTGSNTGELFF
TGTGCCAGCAGTAGAACAGGATCGAACACCGGGGAGCTGTTTTTT
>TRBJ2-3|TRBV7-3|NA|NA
CASSPAARSTDTQYF
TGTGCCAGCAGCCCCGCGGCACGGAGCACAGATACGCAGTATTTT
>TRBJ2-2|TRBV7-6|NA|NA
CASSFRTGELFF
TGTGCCAGCAGCTTCAGGACCGGGGAGCTGTTTTTT
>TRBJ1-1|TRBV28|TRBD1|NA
CASIGRQGQTEAFF
TGTGCCAGCATTGGCCGACAGGGCCAAACTGAAGCTTTCTTT
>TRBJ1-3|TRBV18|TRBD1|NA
CASSQRGQGSGNTIYF
TGTGCCAGCTCCCAAAGGGGACAGGGGTCCGGAAACACCATATATTTT
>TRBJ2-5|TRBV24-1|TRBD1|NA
CATSTGVEETQYF
TGTGCCACCAGCACAGGGGTCGAAGAGACCCAGTACTTC
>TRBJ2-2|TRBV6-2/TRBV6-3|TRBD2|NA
CASTPKSVLAGVGELFF
TGTGCCAGCACCCCAAAGAGTGTACTAGCGGGAGTGGGGGAGCTGTTTTTT
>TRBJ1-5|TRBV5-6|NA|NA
CASRRLGDSNQPQHF
TGTGCCAGCAGGAGGTTAGGTGATAGCAATCAGCCCCAGCATTTT
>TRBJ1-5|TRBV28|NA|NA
CASSFFRSGNQPQHF
TGTGCCAGCAGTTTCTTTCGGTCCGGCAATCAGCCCCAGCATTTT
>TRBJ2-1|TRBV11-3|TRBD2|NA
CASSSPGGTINEQFF
TGTGCCAGCAGCTCGCCGGGGGGTACTATTAATGAGCAGTTCTTC
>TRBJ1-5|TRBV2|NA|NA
CASSVGGASQPQHF
TGTGCCAGCAGTGTAGGGGGGGCCAGTCAGCCCCAGCATTTT
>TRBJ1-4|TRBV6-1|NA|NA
CASSEVLGGFNEKLFF
TGTGCCAGCAGTGAAGTTCTTGGGGGCTTCAATGAAAAACTGTTTTTT
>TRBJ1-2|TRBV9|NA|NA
CASRSLKGTNYGYTF
TGTGCCAGCAGATCCTTGAAGGGGACTAACTATGGCTACACCTTC
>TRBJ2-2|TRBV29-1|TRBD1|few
CSVPGQGNTGELFF
TGCAGCGTCCCGGGACAGGGGAACACCGGGGAGCTGTTTTTT
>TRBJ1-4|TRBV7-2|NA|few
CASSFRAPSRGDEKLFF
TGTGCCAGCAGCTTCCGGGCCCCATCGCGGGGTGATGAAAAACTGTTTTTT
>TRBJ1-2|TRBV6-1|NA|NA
CASSELSYGYTF
TGTGCCAGCAGTGAACTCAGCTATGGCTACACCTTC
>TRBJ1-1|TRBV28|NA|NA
CASLLPPNTEAFF
TGTGCCAGCCTTCTACCCCCGAACACTGAAGCTTTCTTT
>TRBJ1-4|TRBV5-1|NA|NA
CASKGQPEGEKLFF
TGCGCCAGCAAGGGACAACCGGAAGGTGAAAAACTGTTTTTT